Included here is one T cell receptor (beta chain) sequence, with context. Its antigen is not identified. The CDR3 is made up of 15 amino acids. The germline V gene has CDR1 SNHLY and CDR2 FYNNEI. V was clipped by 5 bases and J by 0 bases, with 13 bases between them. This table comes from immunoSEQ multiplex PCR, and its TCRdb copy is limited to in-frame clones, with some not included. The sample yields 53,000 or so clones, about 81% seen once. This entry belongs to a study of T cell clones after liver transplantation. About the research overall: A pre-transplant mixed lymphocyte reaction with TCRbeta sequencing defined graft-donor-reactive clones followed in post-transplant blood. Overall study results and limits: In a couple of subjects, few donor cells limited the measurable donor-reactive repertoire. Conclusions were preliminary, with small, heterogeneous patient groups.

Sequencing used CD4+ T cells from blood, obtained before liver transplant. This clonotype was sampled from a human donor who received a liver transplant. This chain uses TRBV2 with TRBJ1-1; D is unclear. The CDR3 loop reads CASSLESVMNTEAFF. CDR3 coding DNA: TGTGCCAGCAGTCTGGAAAGCGTGATGAACACTGAAGCTTTCTTT.